This entry features one T cell receptor beta chain sequence. What it recognizes is unknown. Every isolated RNA sample was fully reverse transcribed, so sequencing captured expressed TCRB transcripts. Generated by immunoSEQ multiplex PCR, the TCRdb table keeps only in-frame clones and is missing some. This sample has 850,000 to 900,000 clones; around a sixth occur once, and the top ten carry about 0.025%. This sample was included in a study of beta chain features in type 1 diabetes. Findings and limits, study-wide: For cells with high TCR expression, cDNA sequencing could yield over-representation. Naive, central memory and regulatory TCRB repertoires appeared more similar among patients than healthy donors.

The V end was cut by 5 bases, the J end by 1 base, with 11 bases between. Germline lookup yields CDR1 SGHVS and CDR2 FNYEAQ. The CDR3 runs 14 residues. Via the markers CD45RO/CCR7/CD25/CD127/CD95/CD27, stem cell-like memory, regulatory, central memory and naive CD4+ cells were sorted. The clonotype comes from a woman in her late teens or twenties in good health. J is TRBJ2-5 and V is TRBV7-6; D remains unclear. Specimen: naive CD4+ T cells from blood. This chain's CDR3 is CASSPPGPQETQYF. As DNA, the CDR3 is TGTGCCAGCAGCCCCCCCGGCCCCCAAGAGACCCAGTACTTC.